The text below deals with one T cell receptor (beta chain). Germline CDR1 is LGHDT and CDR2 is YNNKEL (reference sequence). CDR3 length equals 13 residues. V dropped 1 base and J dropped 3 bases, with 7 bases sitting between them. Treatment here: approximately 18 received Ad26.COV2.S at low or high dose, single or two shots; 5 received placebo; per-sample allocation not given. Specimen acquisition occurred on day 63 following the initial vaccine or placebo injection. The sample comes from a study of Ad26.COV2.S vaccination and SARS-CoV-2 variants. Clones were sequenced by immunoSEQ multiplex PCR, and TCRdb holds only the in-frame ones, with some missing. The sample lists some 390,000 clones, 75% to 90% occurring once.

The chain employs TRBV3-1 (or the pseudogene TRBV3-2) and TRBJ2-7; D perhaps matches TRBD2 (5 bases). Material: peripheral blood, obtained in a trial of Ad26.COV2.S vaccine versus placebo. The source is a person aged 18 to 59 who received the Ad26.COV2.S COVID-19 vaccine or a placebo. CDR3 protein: CASSQGEGYEQYF. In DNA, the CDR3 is TGTGCCAGCAGCCAAGGAGAGGGCTACGAGCAGTACTTC.